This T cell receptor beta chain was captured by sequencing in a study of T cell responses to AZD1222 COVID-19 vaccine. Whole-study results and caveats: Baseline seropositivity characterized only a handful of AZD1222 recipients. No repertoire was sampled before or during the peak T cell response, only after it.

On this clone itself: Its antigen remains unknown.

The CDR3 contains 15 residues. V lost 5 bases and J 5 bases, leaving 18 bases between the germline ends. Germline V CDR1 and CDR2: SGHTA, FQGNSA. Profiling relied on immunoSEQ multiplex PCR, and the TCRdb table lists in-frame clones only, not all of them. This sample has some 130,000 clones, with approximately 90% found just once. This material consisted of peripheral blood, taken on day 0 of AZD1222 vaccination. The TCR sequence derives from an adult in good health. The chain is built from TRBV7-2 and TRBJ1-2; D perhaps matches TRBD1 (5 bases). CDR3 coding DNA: TGTGCCAGCAGCCTACGCCGGGACCCTCGTTATGGCTACACCTTC. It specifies CASSLRRDPRYGYTF.